The clone carrying this TCR beta chain appeared once. The antigen is not known. The sample holds other DNA sequences that translate to the same CDR3. This record comes from a study of radiotherapy plus CTLA-4 blockade in lung cancer. Whole-study findings and limits: Radiotherapy plus ipilimumab was followed by expansion in blood of tumor-derived TCR clones.

Ipilimumab CTLA-4 blockade and focal radiation were given to patients with chemo-refractory metastatic non-small-cell lung cancer. Assay: immunoSEQ multiplex PCR; the TCRdb copy retains only in-frame clones and omits some. The data contain roughly 39,000 clones, about 80% of them singletons. Trimming left V 4 bases short and J 5 bases short, with 5 bases between. CDR1 is SNHLY and CDR2 is FYNNEI in the germline V gene. CDR3 length equals 11 residues. The V and J genes are TRBV2 and TRBJ1-1; D remains unclear. The sample consisted of peripheral blood, taken from a patient treated with radiotherapy plus ipilimumab. This TCR was recovered from a human donor with non-small cell lung cancer who had stable disease on radiotherapy plus ipilimumab. This chain's CDR3 is CASSARTEAFF. The CDR3 DNA is TGTGCCAGCAGTGCCCGGACTGAAGCTTTCTTT.